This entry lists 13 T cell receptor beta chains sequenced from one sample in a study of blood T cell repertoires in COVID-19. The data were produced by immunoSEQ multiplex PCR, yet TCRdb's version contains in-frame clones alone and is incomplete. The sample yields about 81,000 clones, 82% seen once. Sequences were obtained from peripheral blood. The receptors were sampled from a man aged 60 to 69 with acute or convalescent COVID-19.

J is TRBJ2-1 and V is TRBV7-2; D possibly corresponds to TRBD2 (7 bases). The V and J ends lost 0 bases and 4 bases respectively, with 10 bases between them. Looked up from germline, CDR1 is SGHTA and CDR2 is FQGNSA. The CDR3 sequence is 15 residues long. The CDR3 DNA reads TGTGCCAGCAGCTTAGCCAGGGGACTATACAATGAGCAGTTCTTC. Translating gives CASSLARGLYNEQFF. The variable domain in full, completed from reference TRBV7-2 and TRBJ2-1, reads GAGVSQSPSNKVTEKGKDVELRCDPISGHTALYWYRQSLGQGLEFLIYFQGNSAPDKSGLPSDRFSAERTGGSVSTLTIQRTQQEDSAVYLCASSLARGLYNEQFFGPGTRLTVL.

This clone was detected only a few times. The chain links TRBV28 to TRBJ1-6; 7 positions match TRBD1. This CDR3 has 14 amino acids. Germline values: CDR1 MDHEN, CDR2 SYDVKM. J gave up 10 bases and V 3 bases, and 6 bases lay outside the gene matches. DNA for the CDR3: TGTGCCAGCAGTTTTGGTCAGGGGGGATCACCCCTCCACTTT. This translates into CASSFGQGGSPLHF. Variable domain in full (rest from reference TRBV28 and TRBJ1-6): DVKVTQSSRYLVKRTGEKVFLECVQDMDHENMFWYRQDPGLGLRLIYFSYDVKMKEKGDIPEGYSVSREKKERFSLILESASTNQTSMYLCASSFGQGGSPLHFGNGTRLTVT.

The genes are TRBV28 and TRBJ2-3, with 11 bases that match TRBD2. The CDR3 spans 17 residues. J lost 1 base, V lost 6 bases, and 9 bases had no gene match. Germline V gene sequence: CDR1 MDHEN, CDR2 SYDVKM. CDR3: CASSGLAGLRGTDTQYF. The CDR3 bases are TGTGCCAGCAGCGGACTAGCGGGCCTCCGGGGCACAGATACGCAGTATTTT. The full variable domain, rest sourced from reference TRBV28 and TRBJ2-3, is DVKVTQSSRYLVKRTGEKVFLECVQDMDHENMFWYRQDPGLGLRLIYFSYDVKMKEKGDIPEGYSVSREKKERFSLILESASTNQTSMYLCASSGLAGLRGTDTQYFGPGTRLTVL.

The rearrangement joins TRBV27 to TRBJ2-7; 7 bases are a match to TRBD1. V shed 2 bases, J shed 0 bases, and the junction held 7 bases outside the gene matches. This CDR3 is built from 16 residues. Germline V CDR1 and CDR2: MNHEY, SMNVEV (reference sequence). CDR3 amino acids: CASSLGTGQSSYEQYF. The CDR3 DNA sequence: TGTGCCAGCAGTTTAGGGACGGGACAGAGCTCCTACGAGCAGTACTTC.

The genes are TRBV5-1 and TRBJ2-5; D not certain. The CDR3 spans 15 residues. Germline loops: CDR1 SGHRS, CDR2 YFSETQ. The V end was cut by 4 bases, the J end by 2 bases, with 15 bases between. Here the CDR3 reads CASSATPAVQETQYF. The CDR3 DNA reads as TGCGCCAGCAGCGCAACACCTGCCGTTCAAGAGACCCAGTACTTC.

As DNA, the CDR3 is TGCGCCAGCAGCTCCGTCAGGGGGGACGGGGAGCTGTTTTTT. It encodes CASSSVRGDGELFF. The chain has TRBV5-1 and TRBJ2-2, with a possible D match to TRBD1 (7 bases). The germline V gene encodes CDR1 SGHRS and CDR2 YFSETQ. Between the trimmed V and J ends, which lost 3 bases and 7 bases, there was a span of 13 bases. The length of the CDR3 is 14 residues.

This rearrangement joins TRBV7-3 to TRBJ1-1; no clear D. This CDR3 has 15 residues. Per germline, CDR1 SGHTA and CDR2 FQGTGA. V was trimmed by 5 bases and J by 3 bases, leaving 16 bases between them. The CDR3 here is CASSPQPGFDTEAFF. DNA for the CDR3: TGTGCCAGCAGCCCACAGCCGGGGTTCGACACTGAAGCTTTCTTT.

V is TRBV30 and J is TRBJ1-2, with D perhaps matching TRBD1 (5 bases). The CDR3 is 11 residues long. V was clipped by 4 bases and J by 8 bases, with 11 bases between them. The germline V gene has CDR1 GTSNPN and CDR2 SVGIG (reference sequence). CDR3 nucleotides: TGTGCCTGGACAGGGTGGCGGGGCTACACCTTC. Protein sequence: CAWTGWRGYTF.

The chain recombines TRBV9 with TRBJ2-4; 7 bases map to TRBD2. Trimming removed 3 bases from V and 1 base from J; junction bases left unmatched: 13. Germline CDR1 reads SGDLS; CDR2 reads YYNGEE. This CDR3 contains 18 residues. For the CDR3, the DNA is TGTGCCAGCAGCGGAGACGCCGACGGGCGGGAGGCCAAAAACATTCAGTACTTC. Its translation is CASSGDADGREAKNIQYF.

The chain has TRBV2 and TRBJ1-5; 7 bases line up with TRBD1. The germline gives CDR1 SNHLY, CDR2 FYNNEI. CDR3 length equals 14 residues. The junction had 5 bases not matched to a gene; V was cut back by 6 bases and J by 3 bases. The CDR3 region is CASRGTAINQPQHF. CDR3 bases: TGTGCCAGCAGGGGGACAGCCATCAATCAGCCCCAGCATTTT.

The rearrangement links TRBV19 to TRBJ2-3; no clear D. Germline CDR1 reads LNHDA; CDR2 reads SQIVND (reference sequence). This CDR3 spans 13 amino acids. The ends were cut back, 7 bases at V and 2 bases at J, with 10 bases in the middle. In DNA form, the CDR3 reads TGTGCCAGTACCGACTTACCCACAGATACGCAGTATTTT. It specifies CASTDLPTDTQYF.

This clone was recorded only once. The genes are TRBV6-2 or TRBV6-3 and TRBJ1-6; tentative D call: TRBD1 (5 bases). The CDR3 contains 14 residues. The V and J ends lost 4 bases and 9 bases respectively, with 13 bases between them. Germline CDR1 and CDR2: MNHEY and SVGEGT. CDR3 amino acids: CASSLSGIGSPLHF. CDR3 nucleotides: TGTGCCAGCAGTTTATCAGGGATCGGTTCACCCCTCCACTTT.

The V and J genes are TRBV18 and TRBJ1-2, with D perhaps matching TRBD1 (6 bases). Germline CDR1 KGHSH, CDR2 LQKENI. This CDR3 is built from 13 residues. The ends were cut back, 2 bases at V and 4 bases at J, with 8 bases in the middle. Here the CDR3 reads CASSPGGIYGYTF. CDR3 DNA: TGTGCCAGCTCACCAGGGGGCATCTATGGCTACACCTTC.